In its sample, the clone carrying this T cell receptor beta chain was seen a few times. The antigen is not known. The sample is drawn from a study of T cell responses to AZD1222 COVID-19 vaccine. The CDR3 runs 13 residues. Germline-derived CDR1 and CDR2 are LNHDA and SQIVND (reference sequence). Between the trimmed V and J ends, which lost 2 bases and 5 bases, there was a span of 10 bases. Study-level points and caveats: Increased Spike-specific TCR breadth and depth were observed after two AZD1222 doses.

The protocol was immunoSEQ multiplex PCR, while the TCRdb copy is restricted to in-frame clones and leaves out a portion. The table has approximately 120,000 clones, approximately 90% seen once. This sample comprised peripheral blood, obtained on day 0 of AZD1222 vaccination. The V call is TRBV19, the J call TRBJ2-7; no firm D call. The sequence was collected from an adult in good health. CDR3 sequence reads: CASSISLGNEQYF. The CDR3 DNA reads as TGTGCCAGTAGTATATCTCTTGGTAACGAGCAGTACTTC.